Described below is a single T cell receptor (beta chain) sequence and its context. Clones were sequenced by immunoSEQ multiplex PCR, and TCRdb holds only the in-frame ones, with some missing. The sample has just over 80,000 clones, roughly 94% seen once; the top ten hold 0.38%. V lost 5 bases, J lost 7 bases, and 6 bases stayed unmatched. This CDR3 is 13 amino acids long. Per germline, CDR1 KGHSH and CDR2 LQKENI. The entry originates in a study of technical replicates of blood from a few donors. This TCR derives from a human donor in good health. The chain couples TRBV18 to TRBJ2-7; 9 bases agree with TRBD1. Material: T cells isolated from PBMCs. The CDR3 sequence is CASSTGTGSEQYF. The DNA of the CDR3 is TGTGCCAGCTCAACCGGGACAGGGAGTGAGCAGTACTTC.